The next 28 T cell receptor beta chains were all read from a single sample in a study of shared clonotypes between healthy human individuals. TCRdb keeps only in-frame clones here, not all; method: immunoSEQ multiplex PCR. The sample holds nearly 1,000,000 clones, approximately 80% seen once. The material sequenced was memory CD4+ T cells sorted from blood. The subset denotes: CD45RA-negative fraction. The receptors originated from a young man in good health.

V usage is TRBV25-1 and J usage is TRBJ2-1; a weak D match, TRBD1 (6 bases). The CDR3 consists of 13 residues. Per the germline V gene, CDR1 is MGHDK and CDR2 is SYGVNS. The ends were cut back, 7 bases at V and 10 bases at J, with 17 bases in the middle. CDR3 amino acids: CASTGQLEWEQFF. The CDR3 bases are TGTGCCAGCACCGGACAGCTGGAGTGGGAGCAGTTCTTC.

This chain connects TRBV18 to TRBJ2-7; 7 bases line up with TRBD1. Per germline, CDR1 KGHSH and CDR2 LQKENI. The CDR3 runs 17 residues. Losses at the gene ends were 3 bases for V and 4 bases for J; bases not matched to a gene: 15. The CDR3 sequence: CASSPYPGTGEAYEQYF. DNA for the CDR3: TGTGCCAGCTCACCTTATCCGGGAACAGGGGAAGCATACGAGCAGTACTTC.

A remark on this clone: The missing conserved phenylalanine or tryptophan at the end of this CDR3 makes a read error likely. The DNA is left out, because the CDR3 cannot be placed on it with certainty; the CDR3 is given as TCRdb lists it. The V gene is TRBV23-1, the J gene TRBJ1-2; the table names TRBD1, a call not compared with the DNA. TRBV23-1 is an open reading frame, and its role is uncertain. Ends included, the CDR3 has 9 residues. The CDR3 loop is CASSLTGPV.

This clone was counted only a few times. V is TRBV29-1 and J is TRBJ1-1; D gene uncertain. This CDR3 spans 13 amino acids. The V gene lost 4 bases and the J gene lost 4 bases, with 13 bases spanning the gap. CDR1 is SQVTM, CDR2 ANQGSEA, per germline. CDR3 sequence reads: CSVGARLATEAFF. The CDR3 region has the DNA TGCAGCGTTGGAGCCAGGCTGGCCACTGAAGCTTTCTTT.

This CDR3 reads CASTYGDGSNQPQHF. In DNA form, the CDR3 reads TGTGCCAGCACCTACGGGGACGGAAGTAATCAGCCCCAGCATTTT. The chain carries TRBV7-9 and TRBJ1-5; a possible D gene is TRBD1 (5 bases). V lost 7 bases to trimming and J lost 4 bases, with 17 bases between them. The CDR3 spans 15 residues. In germline, CDR1 is SEHNR, CDR2 FQNEAQ (reference sequence).

This clone was counted between two and nine times. The chain combines TRBV7-9 with TRBJ1-3, with D possibly matching TRBD1 (5 bases). V was trimmed by 3 bases and J by 5 bases, leaving 11 bases between them. Looked up from germline, CDR1 is SEHNR and CDR2 is FQNEAQ (reference sequence). The CDR3 extends over 14 amino acids. The CDR3 region is CASSFVGGRNTIYF. The CDR3 coding sequence is TGTGCCAGCAGCTTCGTCGGGGGAAGAAACACCATATATTTT.

CDR3 sequence (DNA): TGTGCCAGCAGTGAAGGTGCAACTAATGAAAAACTGTTTTTT. It translates to CASSEGATNEKLFF. This chain joins TRBV2 and TRBJ1-4; unclear D gene. V dropped 1 base and J dropped 0 bases, with 3 bases sitting between them. Germline V gene sequence: CDR1 SNHLY, CDR2 FYNNEI. The CDR3 spans 14 residues.

The rearrangement links TRBV30 to TRBJ1-3; no clear D. Germline CDR1 is GTSNPN and CDR2 is SVGIG (reference sequence). The CDR3 contains 13 residues. The ends were cut back, 7 bases at V and 4 bases at J, with 14 bases in the middle. The CDR3 nucleotides read TGTGCCTTCCGGCAAGGCGGCGGAAACACCATATATTTT. Amino acids: CAFRQGGGNTIYF.

The chain employs TRBV18 and TRBJ1-2; 10 nucleotides match TRBD1. Germline lookup yields CDR1 KGHSH and CDR2 LQKENI. The CDR3 consists of 13 residues. J gave up 5 bases and V 5 bases, and 2 bases lay outside the gene matches. This chain's CDR3 is CASSKGQGYGYTF. In DNA form, the CDR3 reads TGTGCCAGCTCAAAGGGACAGGGGTATGGCTACACCTTC. The full variable domain, in which reference TRBV18 and TRBJ1-2 provide the parts outside the CDR3, is NAGVMQNPRHLVRRRGQEARLRCSPMKGHSHVYWYRQLPEEGLKFMVYLQKENIIDESGMPKERFSAEFPKEGPSILRIQQVVRGDSAAYFCASSKGQGYGYTFGSGTRLTVV.

CDR3 nucleotide sequence: TGCGCCAGCAGCTTGTCCAACTCCTACGAGCAGTACTTC. It encodes CASSLSNSYEQYF. The chain carries TRBV5-1 and TRBJ2-7; D gene unclear. This CDR3 spans 13 amino acids. The germline V gene encodes CDR1 SGHRS and CDR2 YFSETQ. V lost 1 base and J lost 0, with 5 bases in between.

V and J are TRBV5-6 and TRBJ2-5; tentatively, D is TRBD1 or TRBD2 (6 bases each). V was shortened by 3 bases and J by 1 base, with 7 bases between the two germline ends. The germline gives CDR1 SGHDT, CDR2 YYEEEE. This CDR3 comprises 13 residues. Here the CDR3 DNA reads TGTGCCAGCAGCTGGGGGGCCCAAGAGACCCAGTACTTC. Translation gives CASSWGAQETQYF.

The V and J genes are TRBV2 and TRBJ2-3, with D possibly called TRBD1 or TRBD2 (5 bases each). The CDR3 covers 14 residues. CDR1 is SNHLY and CDR2 is FYNNEI in the germline V gene. V lost 6 bases to trimming and J lost 5 bases, with 15 bases between them. As DNA, the CDR3 is TGTGCCAGCAGGGCCGGGGCCGCCGGAGATACGCAGTATTTT. It is translated as CASRAGAAGDTQYF.

The J gene is TRBJ2-3, the V gene TRBV2; D possibly corresponds to TRBD2 (6 bases). V lost 4 bases, J lost 2 bases, and 13 bases lay in between. This CDR3 region has 15 residues. Looked up from germline, CDR1 is SNHLY and CDR2 is FYNNEI. The CDR3 bases are TGTGCCAGCAGTGGGGGACTCAGGATCACAGATACGCAGTATTTT. It encodes CASSGGLRITDTQYF.

This clone showed up just once. The V gene is TRBV11-3, the J gene TRBJ1-1; maybe TRBD1 (6 bases). V lost 5 bases and J 2 bases, leaving 12 bases between the germline ends. The CDR3 is 14 amino acids. Germline-derived CDR1 and CDR2 are SGHNT and YENEEA. CDR3 amino acids: CASSPDGGNTEAFF. For the CDR3, the DNA is TGTGCCAGCAGCCCAGACGGGGGCAACACTGAAGCTTTCTTT.

The V and J genes are TRBV2 and TRBJ1-1; no definite D call. CDR3 length: 12 residues. The ends were cut back, 4 bases at V and 5 bases at J, with 8 bases in the middle. Germline V CDR1 and CDR2: SNHLY, FYNNEI. CDR3 sequence (DNA): TGTGCCAGCAGTGCTTCGGGGACTGAAGCTTTCTTT. This codes for CASSASGTEAFF.

The genes are TRBV7-3 and TRBJ1-6; D unresolved. The V and J ends lost 2 bases and 7 bases respectively, with 6 bases between them. Germline V gene data show CDR1 as SGHTA and CDR2 as FQGTGA. CDR3 length equals 13 residues. The CDR3 DNA reads as TGTGCCAGCAGCTTAGAGGCAAATTCACCCCTCCACTTT. Translation gives CASSLEANSPLHF.

This clone was counted at least ten times. This chain connects TRBV5-4 to TRBJ2-5; D is perhaps TRBD2 (5 bases). Trimming cost V 2 bases and J 5 bases, with 19 bases left between them. The germline V gene has CDR1 SGHNT and CDR2 YYREEE (reference sequence). This CDR3 is 16 amino acids long. The DNA of the CDR3 is TGTGCCAGCAGCTTCGTGACTCCGAGAGGCGGGGAGACCCAGTACTTC. The encoded protein is CASSFVTPRGGETQYF.

The chain employs TRBV19 and TRBJ1-4; D perhaps matches TRBD1 (5 bases). Trimming shortened V by 5 bases and J by 7 bases, and 17 bases separated the two germline ends. Germline assignment: CDR1 LNHDA and CDR2 SQIVND (reference sequence). The CDR3 is 15 residues long. The CDR3 loop is CASSSWTRYPEKLFF. The CDR3 DNA reads TGTGCCAGTAGTTCCTGGACACGCTACCCTGAAAAACTGTTTTTT.

This chain connects TRBV10-3 to TRBJ2-5; no firm D call. The V and J ends lost 4 bases and 2 bases respectively, with 8 bases between them. The CDR3 spans 13 residues. Germline-derived CDR1 and CDR2 are ENHRY and SYGVKD. CDR3 coding DNA: TGTGCCATCAGTGGGGTCACACAAGAGACCCAGTACTTC. It yields the protein CAISGVTQETQYF.

This clone occurred once. The chain couples TRBV10-3 to TRBJ1-1; D unresolved. There are 14 residues in the CDR3. V was clipped by 3 bases and J by 0 bases, with 8 bases between them. CDR1 is ENHRY and CDR2 is SYGVKD in the germline V gene. The CDR3 protein is CAISDSRMNTEAFF. In DNA, the CDR3 is TGTGCCATCAGTGACAGCCGGATGAACACTGAAGCTTTCTTT.

V usage is TRBV5-1 and J usage is TRBJ2-3, with 9 nucleotides matching TRBD1. The CDR3 has 16 residues. V lost 1 base to trimming and J lost 4 bases; unmatched junction nucleotides: 7. Germline CDR1 is SGHRS and CDR2 is YFSETQ. The CDR3 loop reads CASSLSTGGIADTQYF. In DNA, the CDR3 is TGCGCCAGCAGCTTGTCGACAGGGGGAATCGCAGATACGCAGTATTTT.

The chain employs TRBV5-6 and TRBJ2-5; D might be TRBD2 (5 bases). CDR1 and CDR2 from the germline V gene are SGHDT and YYEEEE. V lost 0 bases to trimming and J lost 0 bases, with 6 bases between them. CDR3 length equals 14 residues. The CDR3 DNA reads as TGTGCCAGCAGCTTGGGGACTTACCAAGAGACCCAGTACTTC. Residues: CASSLGTYQETQYF.

This chain uses TRBV5-1 with TRBJ2-1; D unresolved. The CDR3 extends over 13 amino acids. V was cut by 0 bases and J by 3 bases, with 4 bases left in between. Germline CDR1 is SGHRS and CDR2 is YFSETQ. The CDR3 loop is CASSLASYNEQFF. For the CDR3, the DNA is TGCGCCAGCAGCTTGGCTAGCTACAATGAGCAGTTCTTC.

The chain uses TRBV6-1 and TRBJ1-1; D remains ambiguous. V gave up 3 bases and J gave up 1 base, with 6 bases separating them. The CDR3 has 13 amino acids. Per germline, CDR1 MNHNS and CDR2 SASEGT. The CDR3 sequence is CASSDSKNTEAFF. As DNA, the CDR3 is TGTGCCAGCAGTGATAGTAAGAACACTGAAGCTTTCTTT.

The V and J genes are TRBV4-1 and TRBJ2-3; no clear D. The CDR3 consists of 15 residues. The ends were cut back, 0 bases at V and 4 bases at J, with 11 bases in the middle. Germline assignment: CDR1 MGHRA and CDR2 YSYEKL. In nucleotides, the CDR3 is TGCGCCAGCAGCCAAGAGGCCACGGGTTCAGATACGCAGTATTTT. This codes for CASSQEATGSDTQYF.

This chain links TRBV27 with TRBJ2-1; TRBD2 might be the D (7 bases). V lost 2 bases, J lost 6 bases, and 11 bases lay in between. The CDR3 totals 14 residues. CDR1 MNHEY and CDR2 SMNVEV come from the germline V gene (reference sequence). The CDR3 DNA reads TGTGCCAGCAGTTTACGGAGGGGGGGCAATGAGCAGTTCTTC. Translating it yields CASSLRRGGNEQFF.

The rearrangement uses TRBV15 and TRBJ1-2, with D hard to call. This CDR3 spans 13 amino acids. CDR1 is LNHNV and CDR2 is YYDKDF in the germline V gene (reference sequence). The V end was cut by 3 bases, the J end by 7 bases, with 12 bases between. The CDR3 protein is CATSRERVRGYTF. As DNA, the CDR3 is TGTGCCACCAGCAGGGAGAGGGTACGTGGCTACACCTTC.

For the CDR3, the DNA is TGTGCCAGTAGCCCCTTGGGACAGGGTAACTATGGCTACACCTTC. Protein product: CASSPLGQGNYGYTF. This sequence joins TRBV19 and TRBJ1-2; 9 positions agree with TRBD1. V shed 6 bases, J shed 1 base, and the junction held 6 bases outside the gene matches. The CDR3 has 15 residues. The germline CDR1 and CDR2 sequences are LNHDA and SQIVND (reference sequence).